This T cell receptor (beta chain) was recorded in a study of T cell repertoires in cytomegalovirus infection. Study-wide context: As its CMV epitopes, the study selected recently identified HLA-C-restricted and well-studied HLA-B-restricted targets. Public TCR beta signatures provided an indication of both CMV infection and a matching HLA type.

V dropped 3 bases and J dropped 5 bases, with 8 bases sitting between them. The CDR3 consists of 13 residues. Germline CDR1 SGHTA, CDR2 FQGNSA. MiXCR, run by TCRdb on the reads, gives a single entry per CDR3 protein. The sample records 600,000 to 700,000 distinct CDR3 sequences, roughly 30% being singletons. This clonotype was seen at least ten times. Its target is not known. Study findings and constraints: Within the response measured ex vivo, HLA-C-restricted CMV-specific TCR beta clonotypes were dominant. Summed public TCR beta family frequency identified CMV carriers bearing the relevant HLA.

The sequencing here drew on cultured PBMCs, taken from culture after CMV antigen stimulation. The clonotype comes from a human donor in good health (CMV status not recorded). Some clones in this sample may be carry-over from other donors' samples. This chain uses TRBV7-2 with TRBJ1-5, with D possibly TRBD1 on 6 matching bases. As DNA, the CDR3 is TGTGCCAGCAGCTTGGACAGTTATCAGCCCCAGCATTTT. It codes for CASSLDSYQPQHF.